This TCR beta chain was sequenced for a study of beta chain features in type 1 diabetes. This clone occurred a few times. Expressed TCRB transcripts got sequenced, as all isolated RNA was reverse transcribed. Profiling relied on immunoSEQ multiplex PCR, and the TCRdb table lists in-frame clones only, not all of them. This repertoire shows over 15,000 clones, approximately 40% found once; its top ten account for about 0.53%. The germline V gene encodes CDR1 SGHTA and CDR2 FQGNSA. Trimming cost V 5 bases and J 7 bases, with 21 bases left between them. The CDR3 length is 15 residues. The J gene is TRBJ2-7, the V gene TRBV7-2; weak D call: TRBD2 (6 bases). Material for sequencing was stem cell memory CD4+ T cells from blood. The TCR was taken from a woman aged 35 to 49 in good health. CDR3 DNA: TGTGCCAGCAGCCCGACTGACCTCCCTGCGGGGGAGCAGTACTTC. Its protein is CASSPTDLPAGEQYF.